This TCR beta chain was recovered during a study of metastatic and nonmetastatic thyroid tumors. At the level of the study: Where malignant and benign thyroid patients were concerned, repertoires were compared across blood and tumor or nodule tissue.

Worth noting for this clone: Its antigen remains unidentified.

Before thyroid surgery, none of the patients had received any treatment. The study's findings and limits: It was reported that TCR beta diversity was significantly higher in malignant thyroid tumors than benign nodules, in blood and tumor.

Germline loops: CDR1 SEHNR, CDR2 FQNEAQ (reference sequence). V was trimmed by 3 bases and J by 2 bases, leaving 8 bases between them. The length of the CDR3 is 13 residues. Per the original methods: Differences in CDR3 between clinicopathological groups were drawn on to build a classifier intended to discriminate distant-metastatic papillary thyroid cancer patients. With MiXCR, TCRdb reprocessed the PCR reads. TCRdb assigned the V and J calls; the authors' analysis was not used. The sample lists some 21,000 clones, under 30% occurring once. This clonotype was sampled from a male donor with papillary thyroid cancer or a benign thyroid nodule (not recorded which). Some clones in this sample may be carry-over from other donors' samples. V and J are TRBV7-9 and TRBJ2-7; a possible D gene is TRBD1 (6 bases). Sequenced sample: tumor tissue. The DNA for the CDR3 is TGTGCCAGCAGCTTGGACAGAGCCTACGAGCAGTACTTC. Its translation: CASSLDRAYEQYF.